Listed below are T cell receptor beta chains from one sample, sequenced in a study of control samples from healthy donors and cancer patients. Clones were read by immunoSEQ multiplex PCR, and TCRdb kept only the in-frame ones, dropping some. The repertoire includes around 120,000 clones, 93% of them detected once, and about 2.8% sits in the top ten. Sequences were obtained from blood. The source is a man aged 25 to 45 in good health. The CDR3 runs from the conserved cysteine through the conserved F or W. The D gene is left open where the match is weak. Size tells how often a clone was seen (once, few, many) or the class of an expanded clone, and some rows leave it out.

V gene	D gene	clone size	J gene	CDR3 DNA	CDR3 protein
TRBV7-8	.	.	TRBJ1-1	TGTGCCAGCAGCTTAGACAGGGCGAACACTGAAGCTTTCTTT	CASSLDRANTEAFF
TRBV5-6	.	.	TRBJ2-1	TGTGCCAGCAGCTTAAGTAACAATGAGCAGTTCTTC	CASSLSNNEQFF
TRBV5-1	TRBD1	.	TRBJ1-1	TGCGCCAGCAGCTCCGGGACAGGGAACACTGAAGCTTTCTTT	CASSSGTGNTEAFF
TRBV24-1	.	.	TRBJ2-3	TGTGCCACCAGTGATTTTGAAACAGGACTCACAGATACGCAGTATTTT	CATSDFETGLTDTQYF
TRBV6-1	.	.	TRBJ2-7	TGTGCCAGCAGTGATCCGGGACCTACCTACGAGCAGTACTTC	CASSDPGPTYEQYF
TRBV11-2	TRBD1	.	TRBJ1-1	TGTGCCAGCAGCTTAGTAAGGCGGGACAGAACGTTTATTACTGAAGCTTTCTTT	CASSLVRRDRTFITEAFF
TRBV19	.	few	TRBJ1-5	TGTGCCAGTAGGACAACAGCGACTAGCAATCAGCCCCAGCATTTT	CASRTTATSNQPQHF
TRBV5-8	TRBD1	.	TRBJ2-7	TGTGCCAGCAGCTTGTTAACCGGGACAGATTCCTACGAGCAGTACTTC	CASSLLTGTDSYEQYF
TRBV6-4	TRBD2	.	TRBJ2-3	TGTGCCAGCAGGGCCGGGGGGGGCCCCGGTGGCACAGATACGCAGTATTTT	CASRAGGGPGGTDTQYF
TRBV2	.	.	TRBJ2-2	TGTGCCAGCAGTGAATGGTCCACCGGGGAGCTGTTTTTT	CASSEWSTGELFF
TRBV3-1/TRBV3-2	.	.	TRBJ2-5	TGTGCCAGCAGCCAAGGGGACGGAGGGGCTGAGACCCAGTACTTC	CASSQGDGGAETQYF
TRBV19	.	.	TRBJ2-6	TGTGCCAGTAGTACACCGGACTCTGGGGCCAACGTCCTGACTTTC	CASSTPDSGANVLTF
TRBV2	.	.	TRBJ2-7	TGTGCCAGCAGTGAAATGTCCTACGAGCAGTACTTC	CASSEMSYEQYF
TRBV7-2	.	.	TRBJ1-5	TGTGCCAGCAGCCCCCAGACAGGTAGCAATCAGCCCCAGCATTTT	CASSPQTGSNQPQHF
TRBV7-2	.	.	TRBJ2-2	TGTGCCAGCAGCTTAAAAGGACTCTCCCACGGCACCGGGGAGCTGTTTTTT	CASSLKGLSHGTGELFF
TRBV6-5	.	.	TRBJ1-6	TGTGCCAGCAGTTACTCGAAGCAGGGGAGGGCACCCCTCCACTTT	CASSYSKQGRAPLHF
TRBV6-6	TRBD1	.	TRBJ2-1	TGTGCCAGCAGTTACGGGACAGGGGTTGGTGAGCAGTTCTTC	CASSYGTGVGEQFF
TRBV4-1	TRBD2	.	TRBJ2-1	TGCGCCAGCAGCCAAGGATGGGGGGGATCCTACAATGAGCAGTTCTTC	CASSQGWGGSYNEQFF
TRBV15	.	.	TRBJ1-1	TGTGCCACCAGCAGAGCGGGGGCGAGGAACACTGAAGCTTTCTTT	CATSRAGARNTEAFF
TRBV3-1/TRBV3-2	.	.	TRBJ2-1	TGTGCCAGCAGCCGGGCGAGGGCAAGCTCCTACAATGAGCAGTTCTTC	CASSRARASSYNEQFF
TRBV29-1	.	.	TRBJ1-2	TGCAGCGTTGAGGAAAGGGGATATGGCTACACCTTC	CSVEERGYGYTF
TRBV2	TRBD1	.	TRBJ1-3	TGTGCCAGCAGTGGAGTGGACAGGGAAGTGTCTGGAAACACCATATATTTT	CASSGVDREVSGNTIYF
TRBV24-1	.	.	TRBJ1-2	TGTGCCACCAGTGATGGTCAGGGCGTCGGCTACACCTTC	CATSDGQGVGYTF
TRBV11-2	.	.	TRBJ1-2	TGTGCCAGCAGCTCCCCCCGGGGGCTAAACACCGACTCCATCTTC	CASSSPRGLNTDSIF
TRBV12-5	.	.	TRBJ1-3	TGTGCTAGTGGCCGAGACTCTGGAAACACCATATATTTT	CASGRDSGNTIYF
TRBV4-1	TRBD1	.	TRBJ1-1	TGCGCCAGCAGCCAAGGGACAGGGCTCTGGGGCACTGAAGCTTTCTTT	CASSQGTGLWGTEAFF
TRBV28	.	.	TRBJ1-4	TGTGCCAGCAGGGAATCGGAGGAAAAACTGTTTTTT	CASRESEEKLFF
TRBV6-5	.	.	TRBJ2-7	TGTGCCGGACAACACTCGGTCCCCTACGAGCAGTACTTC	CAGQHSVPYEQYF
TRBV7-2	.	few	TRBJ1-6	TGTGCCAGCAGTTGGGAGGGGTTGAATTCACCCCTCCACTTT	CASSWEGLNSPLHF
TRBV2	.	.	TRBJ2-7	TGTGCCAGCAGTGATCTCCTTAGCTCCTACGAGCAGTACTTC	CASSDLLSSYEQYF
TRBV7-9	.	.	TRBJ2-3	TGTGCCAGCAGCCTAGGGGGGATCACAGATACGCAGTATTTT	CASSLGGITDTQYF
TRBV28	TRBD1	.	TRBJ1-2	TGTGCCAGCAGTACTGAGGTGGGACAGGGAGTTTTGTATGGCTACACCTTC	CASSTEVGQGVLYGYTF
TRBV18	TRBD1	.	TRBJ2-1	TGTGCCAGCTCACCAGACAGGGATGACAATGAGCAGTTCTTC	CASSPDRDDNEQFF
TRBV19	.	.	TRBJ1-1	TGTGCCAGTGCTACAGGAACGTCTGAAGCTTTCTTT	CASATGTSEAFF
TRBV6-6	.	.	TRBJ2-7	TGTGCCAGCAGTTATATCAGACAGGGAGGTACCGAGCAGTACTTC	CASSYIRQGGTEQYF
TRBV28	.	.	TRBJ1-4	TGTGCCAGCAGTCCCATAGGGGGTGGGGTTAATGAAAAACTGTTTTTT	CASSPIGGGVNEKLFF
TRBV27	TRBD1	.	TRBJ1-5	TGTGCCAGCAGTTCCGGACAGGGGGGCCGGCCCCAGCATTTT	CASSSGQGGRPQHF
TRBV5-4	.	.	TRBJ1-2	TGCGCCAGCAGCGGGGCAGTGACTGTTAACTATGGCTACACCTTC	CASSGAVTVNYGYTF
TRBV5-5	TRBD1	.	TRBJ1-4	TGTGCCAGCAGCCCTGGGCCGGACAGGGGAAGAGAAAAACTGTTTTTT	CASSPGPDRGREKLFF
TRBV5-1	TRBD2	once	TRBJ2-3	TGCGCCAGCAGCTTGCGCCCTGCTTCTAGCGGGGGGGCGGGTACGCAGTATTTT	CASSLRPASSGGAGTQYF
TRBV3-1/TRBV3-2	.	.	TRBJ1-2	TGTGCCAGCAGCCCGACACCTGGCAACTATGGCTACACCTTC	CASSPTPGNYGYTF
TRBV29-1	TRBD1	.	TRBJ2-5	TGCAGCGCATTAGACAGGGGAGGAGGCCAAGAGACCCAGTACTTC	CSALDRGGGQETQYF
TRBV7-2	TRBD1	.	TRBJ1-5	TGTGCCAGCAGCTTGGACAGGAATAGCAATCAGCCCCAGCATTTT	CASSLDRNSNQPQHF
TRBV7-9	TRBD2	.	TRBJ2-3	TGTGCCAGCAGCTTATTTGCTAGCGGGGGCGTCAATACGCAGTATTTT	CASSLFASGGVNTQYF
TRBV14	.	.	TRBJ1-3	TGTGCCAGCAGCCAACGGGATTTTCCCTCTGGAAACACCATATATTTT	CASSQRDFPSGNTIYF
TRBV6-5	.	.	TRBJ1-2	TGTGCCAGCAGTTACTCAGTCCGAGTAGGGTATGGCTACACCTTC	CASSYSVRVGYGYTF
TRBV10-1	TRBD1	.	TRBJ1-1	TGCGCCAGCAGTTTCGACAGGGGCAACACTGAAGCTTTCTTT	CASSFDRGNTEAFF
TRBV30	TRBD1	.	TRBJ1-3	TGTGCCTGGAGTGATGGGACAGGGTCTGGAAACACCATATATTTT	CAWSDGTGSGNTIYF
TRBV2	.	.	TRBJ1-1	TGTGCCAGCAGTGAACAGGTTGAAGCTTTCTTT	CASSEQVEAFF
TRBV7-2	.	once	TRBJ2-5	TGTGCCAGCAGCGTAGACTATTCTCAAGAGACCCAGTACTTC	CASSVDYSQETQYF
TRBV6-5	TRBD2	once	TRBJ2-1	TGTGCCAGCGGCGGACTAGCGGGGGCGGATGAGCAGTTCTTC	CASGGLAGADEQFF